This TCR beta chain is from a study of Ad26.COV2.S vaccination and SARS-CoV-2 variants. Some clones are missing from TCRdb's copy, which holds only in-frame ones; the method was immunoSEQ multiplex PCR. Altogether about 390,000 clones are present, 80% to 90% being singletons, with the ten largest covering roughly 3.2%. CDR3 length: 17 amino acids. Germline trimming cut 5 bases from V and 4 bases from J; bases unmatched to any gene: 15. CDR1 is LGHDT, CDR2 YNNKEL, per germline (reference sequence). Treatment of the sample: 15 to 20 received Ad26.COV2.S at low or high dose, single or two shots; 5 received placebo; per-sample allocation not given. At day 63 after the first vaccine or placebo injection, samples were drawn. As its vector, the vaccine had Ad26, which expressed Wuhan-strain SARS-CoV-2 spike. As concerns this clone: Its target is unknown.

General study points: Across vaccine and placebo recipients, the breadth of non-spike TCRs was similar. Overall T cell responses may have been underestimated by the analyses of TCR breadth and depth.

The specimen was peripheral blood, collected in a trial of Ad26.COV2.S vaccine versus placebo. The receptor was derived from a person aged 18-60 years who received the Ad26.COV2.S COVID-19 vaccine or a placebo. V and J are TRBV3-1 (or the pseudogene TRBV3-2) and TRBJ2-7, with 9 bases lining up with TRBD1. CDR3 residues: CASSSSPNRTGAYEQYF. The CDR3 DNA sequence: TGTGCCAGCAGCTCTTCCCCCAATAGGACAGGGGCATACGAGCAGTACTTC.